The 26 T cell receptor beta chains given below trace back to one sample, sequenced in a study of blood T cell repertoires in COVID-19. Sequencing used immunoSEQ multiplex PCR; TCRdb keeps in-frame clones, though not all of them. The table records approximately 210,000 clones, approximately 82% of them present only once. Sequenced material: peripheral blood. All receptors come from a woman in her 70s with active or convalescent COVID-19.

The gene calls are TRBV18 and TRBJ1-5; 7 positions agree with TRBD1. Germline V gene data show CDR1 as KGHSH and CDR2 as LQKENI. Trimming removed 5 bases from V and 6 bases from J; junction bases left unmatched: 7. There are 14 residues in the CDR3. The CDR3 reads CASSERGQSQPQHF. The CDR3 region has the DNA TGTGCCAGCTCAGAGAGGGGGCAGAGTCAGCCCCAGCATTTT.

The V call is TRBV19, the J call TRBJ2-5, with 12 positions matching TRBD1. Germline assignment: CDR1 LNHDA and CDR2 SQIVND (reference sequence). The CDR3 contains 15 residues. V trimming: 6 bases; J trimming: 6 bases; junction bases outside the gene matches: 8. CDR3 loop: CASSPGTGGTKTQYF. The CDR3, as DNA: TGTGCCAGTAGCCCCGGGACAGGGGGCACGAAGACCCAGTACTTC.

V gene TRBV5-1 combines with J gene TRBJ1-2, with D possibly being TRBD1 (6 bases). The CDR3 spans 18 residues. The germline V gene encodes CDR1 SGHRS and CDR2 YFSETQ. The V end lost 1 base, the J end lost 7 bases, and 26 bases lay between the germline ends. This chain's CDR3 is CASSLSTSRSTLQGGYTF. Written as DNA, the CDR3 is TGCGCCAGCAGCTTGAGCACCTCCCGGTCAACTCTACAGGGTGGCTACACCTTC.

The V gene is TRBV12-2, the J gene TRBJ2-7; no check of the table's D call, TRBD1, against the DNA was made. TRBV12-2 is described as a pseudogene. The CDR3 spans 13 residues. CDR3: CASRLDRDYEQYF. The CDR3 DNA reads TGTGCAAGTCGCCTCGACAGGGACTACGAGCAGTACTTC.

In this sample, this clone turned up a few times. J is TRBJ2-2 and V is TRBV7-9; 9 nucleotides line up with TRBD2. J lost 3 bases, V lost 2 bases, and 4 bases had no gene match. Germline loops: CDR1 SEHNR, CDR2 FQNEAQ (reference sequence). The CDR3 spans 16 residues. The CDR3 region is CASSLYSGGDTGELFF. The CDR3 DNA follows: TGTGCCAGCAGCTTATATAGCGGGGGTGACACCGGGGAGCTGTTTTTT.

Here the CDR3 DNA reads TGCGCCAGCATTCCCTTCAGGGGATTGAGGGAAGGGGGCAATGAGCAGTTCTTC. It codes for CASIPFRGLREGGNEQFF. The chain joins TRBV23-1 to TRBJ2-1; the D gene is possibly TRBD1 (6 bases). TRBV23-1 falls under the ORF class, with uncertain function. The V and J ends lost 7 bases and 6 bases respectively, with 28 bases between them. This CDR3 contains 18 residues.

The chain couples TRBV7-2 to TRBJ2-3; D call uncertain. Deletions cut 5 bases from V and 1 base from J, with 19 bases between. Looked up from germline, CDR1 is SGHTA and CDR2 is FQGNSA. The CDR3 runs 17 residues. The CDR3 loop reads CASSPVEQSFGTDTQYF. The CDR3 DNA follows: TGTGCCAGCAGCCCCGTAGAACAGTCCTTTGGCACAGATACGCAGTATTTT.

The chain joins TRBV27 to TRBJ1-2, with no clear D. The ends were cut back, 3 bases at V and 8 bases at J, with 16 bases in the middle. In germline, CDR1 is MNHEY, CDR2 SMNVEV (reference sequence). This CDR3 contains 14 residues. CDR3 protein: CASSFLPAGRGYTF. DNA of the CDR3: TGTGCCAGCAGTTTTCTCCCGGCAGGTCGGGGCTACACCTTC.

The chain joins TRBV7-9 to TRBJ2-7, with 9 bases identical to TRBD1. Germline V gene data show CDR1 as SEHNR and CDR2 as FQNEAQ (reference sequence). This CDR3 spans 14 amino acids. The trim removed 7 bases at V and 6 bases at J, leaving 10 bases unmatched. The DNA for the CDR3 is TGTGCCAGCAACTTCGGGACAGGGATTGGCGAGCAGTACTTC. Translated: CASNFGTGIGEQYF. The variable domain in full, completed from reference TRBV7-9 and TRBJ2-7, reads DTGVSQNPRHKITKRGQNVTFRCDPISEHNRLYWYRQTLGQGPEFLTYFQNEAQLEKSRLLSDRFSAERPKGSFSTLEIQRTEQGDSAMYLCASNFGTGIGEQYFGPGTRLTVT.

The CDR3, as DNA: TGCAGCGTTGATCTGCGCGGAACAGATACGCAGTATTTT. This encodes CSVDLRGTDTQYF. The rearrangement links TRBV29-1 to TRBJ2-3; D call uncertain. The CDR3 runs to 13 residues. V lost 3 bases and J lost 3, with 10 bases in between. The germline V gene encodes CDR1 SQVTM and CDR2 ANQGSEA.

The CDR3 nucleotides are TGTGCCAGCAGCTTACAGGGGGCGCCTGGGGCCAACGTCCTGACTTTC. It specifies CASSLQGAPGANVLTF. The gene calls are TRBV7-9 and TRBJ2-6; TRBD1 aligns across 8 bases. CDR1 is SEHNR and CDR2 is FQNEAQ in the germline V gene (reference sequence). With 2 bases clipped from V and 2 bases from J, the junction kept 2 bases outside the gene matches. The CDR3 sequence is 16 residues long.

CDR3 coding DNA: TGTGCCAGCAGCTTGGAGGGACAGACATACACTGAAGCTTTCTTT. Encoded protein: CASSLEGQTYTEAFF. This chain uses TRBV5-6 with TRBJ1-1, with 7 bases that match TRBD1. The length of the CDR3 is 15 residues. Germline V gene sequence: CDR1 SGHDT, CDR2 YYEEEE. The junction had 5 bases not matched to a gene; V was cut back by 0 bases and J by 3 bases.

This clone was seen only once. The CDR3 loop is CASSPWTGGLNYGYTF. The CDR3 nucleotides are TGCGCCAGCAGCCCGTGGACAGGGGGCCTTAACTATGGCTACACCTTC. This chain uses TRBV5-1 with TRBJ1-2; 11 nucleotides line up with TRBD1. This CDR3 is built from 16 residues. The germline gives CDR1 SGHRS, CDR2 YFSETQ. J lost 1 base, V lost 4 bases, and 6 bases had no gene match.

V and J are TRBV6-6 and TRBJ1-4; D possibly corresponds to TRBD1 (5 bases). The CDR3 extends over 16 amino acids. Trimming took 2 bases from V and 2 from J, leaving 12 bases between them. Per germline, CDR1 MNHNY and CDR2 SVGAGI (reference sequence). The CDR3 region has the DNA TGTGCCAGCAGTTACGGGAGGGGACGGACTAATGAAAAACTGTTTTTT. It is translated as CASSYGRGRTNEKLFF.

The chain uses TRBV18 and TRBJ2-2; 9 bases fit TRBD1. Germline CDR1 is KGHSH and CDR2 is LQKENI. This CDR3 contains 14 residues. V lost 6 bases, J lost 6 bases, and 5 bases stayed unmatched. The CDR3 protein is CASSEDRGAGELFF. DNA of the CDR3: TGTGCCAGCTCGGAGGACAGGGGAGCCGGGGAGCTGTTTTTT.

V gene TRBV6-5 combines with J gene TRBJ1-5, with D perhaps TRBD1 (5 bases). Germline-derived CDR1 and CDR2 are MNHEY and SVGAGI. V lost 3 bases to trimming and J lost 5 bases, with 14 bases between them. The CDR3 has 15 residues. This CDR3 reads CASSYLAGRHQPQHF. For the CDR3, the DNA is TGTGCCAGCAGTTATCTGGCAGGGAGGCATCAGCCCCAGCATTTT.

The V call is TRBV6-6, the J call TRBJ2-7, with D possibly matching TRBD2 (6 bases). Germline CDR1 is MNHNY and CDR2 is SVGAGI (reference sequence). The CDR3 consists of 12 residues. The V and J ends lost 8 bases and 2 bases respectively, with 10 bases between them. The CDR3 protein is CASETGAYEQYF. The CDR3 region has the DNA TGTGCCAGCGAGACGGGAGCCTACGAGCAGTACTTC.

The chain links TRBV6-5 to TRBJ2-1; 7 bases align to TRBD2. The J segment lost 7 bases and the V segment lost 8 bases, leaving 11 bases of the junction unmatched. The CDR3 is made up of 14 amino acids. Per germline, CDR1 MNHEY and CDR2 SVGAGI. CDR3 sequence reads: CASGPTSRLNEQFF. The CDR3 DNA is TGTGCCAGCGGGCCGACTAGCAGACTTAATGAGCAGTTCTTC.

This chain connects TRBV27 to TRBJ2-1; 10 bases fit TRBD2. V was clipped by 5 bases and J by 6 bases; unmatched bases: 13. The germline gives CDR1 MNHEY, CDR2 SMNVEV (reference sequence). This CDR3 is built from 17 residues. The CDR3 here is CASSVLAGTRGGNEQFF. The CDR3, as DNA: TGTGCCAGCAGTGTACTAGCGGGGACGAGGGGTGGCAATGAGCAGTTCTTC.

Here the CDR3 reads CASSPGSLNTEAFF. CDR3 nucleotide sequence: TGCGCCAGCAGCCCGGGGAGCCTGAACACTGAAGCTTTCTTT. The V call is TRBV5-1, the J call TRBJ1-1, with D unclear. CDR1 and CDR2 from the germline V gene are SGHRS and YFSETQ. There are 14 residues in the CDR3. The V end was cut by 4 bases, the J end by 0 bases, with 10 bases between.

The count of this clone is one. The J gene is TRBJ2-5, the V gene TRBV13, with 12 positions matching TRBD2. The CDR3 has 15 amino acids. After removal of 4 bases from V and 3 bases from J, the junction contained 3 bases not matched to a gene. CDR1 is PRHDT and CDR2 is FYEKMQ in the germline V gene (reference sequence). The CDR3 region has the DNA TGTGCCAGCAGCTCTAGCGGGAGGGCCGAAGAGACCCAGTACTTC. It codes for CASSSSGRAEETQYF.

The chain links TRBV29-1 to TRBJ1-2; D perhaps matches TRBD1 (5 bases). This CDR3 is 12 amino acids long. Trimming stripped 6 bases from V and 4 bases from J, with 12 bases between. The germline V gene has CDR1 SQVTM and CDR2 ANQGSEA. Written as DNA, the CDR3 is TGCAGCGTAACGACTCAGGGCTATGGCTACACCTTC. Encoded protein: CSVTTQGYGYTF.

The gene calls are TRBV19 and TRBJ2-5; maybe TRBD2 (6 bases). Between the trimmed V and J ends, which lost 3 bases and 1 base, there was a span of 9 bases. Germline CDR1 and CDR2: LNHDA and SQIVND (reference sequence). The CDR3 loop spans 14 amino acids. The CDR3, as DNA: TGTGCCAGTAGTATGGGACTTCTCCAAGAGACCCAGTACTTC. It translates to CASSMGLLQETQYF.

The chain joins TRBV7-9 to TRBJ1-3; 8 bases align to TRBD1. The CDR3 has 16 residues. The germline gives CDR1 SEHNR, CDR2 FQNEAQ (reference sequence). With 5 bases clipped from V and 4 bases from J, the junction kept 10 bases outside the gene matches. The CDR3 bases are TGTGCCAGCAGCGCAATAGCAGGGGGCTGGGGAAACACCATATATTTT. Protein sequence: CASSAIAGGWGNTIYF. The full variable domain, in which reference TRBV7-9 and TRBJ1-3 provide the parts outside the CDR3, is DTGVSQNPRHKITKRGQNVTFRCDPISEHNRLYWYRQTLGQGPEFLTYFQNEAQLEKSRLLSDRFSAERPKGSFSTLEIQRTEQGDSAMYLCASSAIAGGWGNTIYFGEGSWLTVV.

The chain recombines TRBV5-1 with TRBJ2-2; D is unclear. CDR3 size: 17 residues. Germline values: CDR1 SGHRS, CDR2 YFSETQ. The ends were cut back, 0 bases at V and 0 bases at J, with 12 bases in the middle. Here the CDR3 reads CASSLGRRPTNTGELFF. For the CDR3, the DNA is TGCGCCAGCAGCTTGGGCAGGCGCCCCACGAACACCGGGGAGCTGTTTTTT.

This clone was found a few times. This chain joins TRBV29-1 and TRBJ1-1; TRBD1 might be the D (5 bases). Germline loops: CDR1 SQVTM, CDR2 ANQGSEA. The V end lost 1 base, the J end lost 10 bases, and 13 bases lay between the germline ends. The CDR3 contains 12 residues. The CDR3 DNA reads TGCAGCGTTGAAGGCGGGGCGGCGGGAGCTTTCTTT. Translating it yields CSVEGGAAGAFF.